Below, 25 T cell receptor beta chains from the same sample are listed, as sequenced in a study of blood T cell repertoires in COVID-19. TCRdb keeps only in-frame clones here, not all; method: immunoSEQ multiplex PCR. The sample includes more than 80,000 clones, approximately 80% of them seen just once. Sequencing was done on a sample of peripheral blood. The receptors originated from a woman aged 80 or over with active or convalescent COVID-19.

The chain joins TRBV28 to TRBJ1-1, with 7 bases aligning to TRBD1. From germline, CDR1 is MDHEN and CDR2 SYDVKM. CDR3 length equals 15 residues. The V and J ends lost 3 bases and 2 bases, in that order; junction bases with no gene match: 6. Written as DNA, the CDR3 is TGTGCCAGCAGTTTCGCGGGACAGCTCAACACTGAAGCTTTCTTT. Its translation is CASSFAGQLNTEAFF.

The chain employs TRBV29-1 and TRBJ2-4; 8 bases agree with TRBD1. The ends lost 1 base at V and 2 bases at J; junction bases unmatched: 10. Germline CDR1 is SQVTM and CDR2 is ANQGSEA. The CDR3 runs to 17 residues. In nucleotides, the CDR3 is TGCAGCGTTGAAGGGTGGGGTCCAGGGGGCCCCAAAAACATTCAGTACTTC. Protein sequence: CSVEGWGPGGPKNIQYF.

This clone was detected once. The CDR3 sequence: CASSIDTNRLLSTEAFF. CDR3 bases: TGTGCCAGTAGTATAGATACGAACAGACTACTCAGCACTGAAGCTTTCTTT. This chain links TRBV19 with TRBJ1-1; D is ambiguous. Looked up from germline, CDR1 is LNHDA and CDR2 is SQIVND (reference sequence). The CDR3 has 17 residues. V lost 0 bases, J lost 4 bases, and 18 bases lay in between.

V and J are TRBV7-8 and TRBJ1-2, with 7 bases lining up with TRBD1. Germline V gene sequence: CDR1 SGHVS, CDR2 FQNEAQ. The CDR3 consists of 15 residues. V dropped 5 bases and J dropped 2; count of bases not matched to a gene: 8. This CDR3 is CASSRTGTANYGYTF. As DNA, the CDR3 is TGTGCCAGCAGCCGAACCGGGACAGCCAACTATGGCTACACCTTC.

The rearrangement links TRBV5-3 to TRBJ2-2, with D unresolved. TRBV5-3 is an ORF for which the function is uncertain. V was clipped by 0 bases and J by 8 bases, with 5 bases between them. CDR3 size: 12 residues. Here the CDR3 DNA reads TGTGCCAGAAGCTTGGATCCAGGGGAGCTGTTTTTT. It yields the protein CARSLDPGELFF.

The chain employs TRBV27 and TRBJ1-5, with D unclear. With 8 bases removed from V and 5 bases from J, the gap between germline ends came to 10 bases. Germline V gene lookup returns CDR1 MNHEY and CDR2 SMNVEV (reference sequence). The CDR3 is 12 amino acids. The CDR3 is CASGLGHQPQHF. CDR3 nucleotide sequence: TGTGCCAGCGGACTTGGGCATCAGCCCCAGCATTTT.

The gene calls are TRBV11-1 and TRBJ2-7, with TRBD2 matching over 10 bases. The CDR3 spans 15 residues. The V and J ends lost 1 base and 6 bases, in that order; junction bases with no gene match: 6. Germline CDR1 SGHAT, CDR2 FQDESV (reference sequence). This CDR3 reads CASSLGWLAGAEQYF. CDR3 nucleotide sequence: TGTGCCAGCAGCTTAGGTTGGCTAGCGGGAGCCGAGCAGTACTTC.

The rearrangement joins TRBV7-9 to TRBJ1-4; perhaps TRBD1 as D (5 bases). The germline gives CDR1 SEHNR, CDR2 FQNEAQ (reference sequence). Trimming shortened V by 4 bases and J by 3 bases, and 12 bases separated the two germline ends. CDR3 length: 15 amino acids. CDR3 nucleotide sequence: TGTGCCAGCAGCTACCACCGGACATCTAATGAAAAACTGTTTTTT. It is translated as CASSYHRTSNEKLFF.

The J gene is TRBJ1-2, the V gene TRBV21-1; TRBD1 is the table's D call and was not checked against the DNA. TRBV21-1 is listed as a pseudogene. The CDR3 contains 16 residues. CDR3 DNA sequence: TGTGCCAGCAGCCGCCCCTCAAAACAGTCCAACTATGGCTACACCTTC. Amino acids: CASSRPSKQSNYGYTF.

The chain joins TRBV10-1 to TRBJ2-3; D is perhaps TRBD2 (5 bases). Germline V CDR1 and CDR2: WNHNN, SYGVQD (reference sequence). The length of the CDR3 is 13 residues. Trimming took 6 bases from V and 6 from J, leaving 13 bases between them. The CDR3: CASSGPSGDTQYF. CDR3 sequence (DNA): TGCGCCAGCAGCGGGCCCTCGGGGGATACGCAGTATTTT.

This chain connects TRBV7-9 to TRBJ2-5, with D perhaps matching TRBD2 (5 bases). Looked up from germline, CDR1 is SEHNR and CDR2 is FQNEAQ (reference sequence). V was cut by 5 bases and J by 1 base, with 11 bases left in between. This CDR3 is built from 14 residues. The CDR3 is CASSPIGGQETQYF. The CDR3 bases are TGTGCCAGCAGCCCGATAGGAGGCCAAGAGACCCAGTACTTC.

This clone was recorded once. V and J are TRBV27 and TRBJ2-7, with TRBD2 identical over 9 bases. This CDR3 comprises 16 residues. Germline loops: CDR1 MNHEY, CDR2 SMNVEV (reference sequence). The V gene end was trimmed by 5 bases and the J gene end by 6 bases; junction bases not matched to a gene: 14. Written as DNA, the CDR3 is TGTGCCAGCAGTCCTCGTACGGCGGGAGGGCCTTCCGAGCAGTACTTC. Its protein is CASSPRTAGGPSEQYF.

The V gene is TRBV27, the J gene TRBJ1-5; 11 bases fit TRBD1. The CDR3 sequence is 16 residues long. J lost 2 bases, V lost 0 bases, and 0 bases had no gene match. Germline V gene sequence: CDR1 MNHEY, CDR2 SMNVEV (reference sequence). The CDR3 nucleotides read TGTGCCAGCAGTTTATCGGGACAGGGGGGCAATCAGCCCCAGCATTTT. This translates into CASSLSGQGGNQPQHF.

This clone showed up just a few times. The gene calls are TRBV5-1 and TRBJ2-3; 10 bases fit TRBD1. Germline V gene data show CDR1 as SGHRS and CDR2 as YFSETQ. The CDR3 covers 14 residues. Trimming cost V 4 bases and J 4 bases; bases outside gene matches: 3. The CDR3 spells CASSAGTGADTQYF. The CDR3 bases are TGCGCCAGCAGCGCCGGGACAGGGGCAGATACGCAGTATTTT. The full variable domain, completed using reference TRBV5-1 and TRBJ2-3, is KAGVTQTPRYLIKTRGQQVTLSCSPISGHRSVSWYQQTPGQGLQFLFEYFSETQRNKGNFPGRFSGRQFSNSRSEMNVSTLELGDSALYLCASSAGTGADTQYFGPGTRLTVL.

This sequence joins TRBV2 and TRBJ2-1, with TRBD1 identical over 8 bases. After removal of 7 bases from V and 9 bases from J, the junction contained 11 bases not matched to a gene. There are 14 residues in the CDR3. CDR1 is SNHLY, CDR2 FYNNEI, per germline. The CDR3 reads CASKPFQGAVEQFF. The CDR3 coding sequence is TGTGCCAGCAAACCATTCCAGGGGGCCGTTGAGCAGTTCTTC.

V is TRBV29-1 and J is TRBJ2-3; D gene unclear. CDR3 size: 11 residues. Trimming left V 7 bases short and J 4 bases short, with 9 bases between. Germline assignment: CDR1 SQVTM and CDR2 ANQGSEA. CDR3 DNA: TGCAGCGCGCTTACATCAGATACGCAGTATTTT. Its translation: CSALTSDTQYF.

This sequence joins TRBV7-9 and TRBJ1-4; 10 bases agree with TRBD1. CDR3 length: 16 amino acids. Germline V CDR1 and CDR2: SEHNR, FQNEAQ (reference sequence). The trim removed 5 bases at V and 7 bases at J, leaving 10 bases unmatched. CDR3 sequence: CASSPWTGGGGEKLFF. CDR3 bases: TGTGCCAGCAGCCCCTGGACAGGGGGTGGGGGTGAAAAACTGTTTTTT.

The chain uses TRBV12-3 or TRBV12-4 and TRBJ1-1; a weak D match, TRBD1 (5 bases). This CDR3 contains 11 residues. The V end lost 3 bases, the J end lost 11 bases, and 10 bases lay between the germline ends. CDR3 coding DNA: TGTGCCAGCAGTTTTTCAGGGATCGCTTTCTTT. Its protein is CASSFSGIAFF.

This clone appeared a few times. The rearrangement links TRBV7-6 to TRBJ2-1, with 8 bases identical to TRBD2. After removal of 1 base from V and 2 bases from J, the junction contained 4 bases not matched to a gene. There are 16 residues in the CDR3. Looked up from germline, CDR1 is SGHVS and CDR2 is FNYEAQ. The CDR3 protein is CASSLVSGVPYNEQFF. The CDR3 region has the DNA TGTGCCAGCAGCTTAGTTAGCGGGGTACCCTACAATGAGCAGTTCTTC.

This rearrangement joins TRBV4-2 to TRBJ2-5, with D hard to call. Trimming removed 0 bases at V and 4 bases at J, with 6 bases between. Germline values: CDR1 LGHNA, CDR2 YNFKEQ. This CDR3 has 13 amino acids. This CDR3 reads CASSQDIPETQYF. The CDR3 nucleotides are TGTGCCAGCAGCCAAGACATCCCAGAGACCCAGTACTTC.

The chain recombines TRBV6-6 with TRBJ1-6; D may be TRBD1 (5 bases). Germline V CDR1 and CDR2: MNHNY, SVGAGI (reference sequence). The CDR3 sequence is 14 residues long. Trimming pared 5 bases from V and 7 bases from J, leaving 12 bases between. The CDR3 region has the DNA TGTGCCAGCAGTCGTCCCGGGGGGAATTCACCCCTCCACTTT. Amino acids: CASSRPGGNSPLHF.

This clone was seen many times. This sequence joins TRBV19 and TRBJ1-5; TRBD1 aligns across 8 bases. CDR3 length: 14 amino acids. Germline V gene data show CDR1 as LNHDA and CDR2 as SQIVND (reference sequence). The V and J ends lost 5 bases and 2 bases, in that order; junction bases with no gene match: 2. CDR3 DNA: TGTGCCAGTAGTCCACAGGGGGGCAATCAGCCCCAGCATTTT. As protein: CASSPQGGNQPQHF.

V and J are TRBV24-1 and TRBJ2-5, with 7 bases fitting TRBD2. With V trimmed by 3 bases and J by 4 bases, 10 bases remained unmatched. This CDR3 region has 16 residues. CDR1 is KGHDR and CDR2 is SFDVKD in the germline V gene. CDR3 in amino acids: CATSDKHLGGSETQYF. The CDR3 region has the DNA TGTGCCACCAGTGATAAACATTTGGGGGGGTCAGAGACCCAGTACTTC.

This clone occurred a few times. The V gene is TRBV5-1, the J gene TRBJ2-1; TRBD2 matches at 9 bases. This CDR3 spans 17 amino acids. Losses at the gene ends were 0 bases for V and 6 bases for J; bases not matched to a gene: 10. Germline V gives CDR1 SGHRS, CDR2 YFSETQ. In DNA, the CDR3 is TGCGCCAGCAGCTTGGGGGCATTAGCGGGAGTTGGCAATGAGCAGTTCTTC. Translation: CASSLGALAGVGNEQFF.

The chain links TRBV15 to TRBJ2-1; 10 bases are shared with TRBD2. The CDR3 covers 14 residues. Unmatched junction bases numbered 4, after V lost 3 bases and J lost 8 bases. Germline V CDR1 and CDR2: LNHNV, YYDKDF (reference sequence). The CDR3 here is CATSRPSGGYEQFF. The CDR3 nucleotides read TGTGCCACCAGCAGGCCTAGCGGGGGCTATGAGCAGTTCTTC.